Listed below are T cell receptor beta chains from one sample, sequenced in a study of blood T cell repertoires in COVID-19. Clones were sequenced by immunoSEQ multiplex PCR, and TCRdb holds only the in-frame ones, with some missing. The sample includes around 170,000 clones, approximately 79% of them seen just once. Sequencing input: peripheral blood. These receptors originate from a woman over 75 with acute or convalescent COVID-19. Both conserved end residues are part of each CDR3. A D gene is named only where the DNA matches it firmly. Clone size, where shown, is once, few, many, or a class for clones that have expanded.

clone_size,j_call,v_call,d_call,cdr3_length,cdr3_aa,cdr3_nt
.,TRBJ2-3,TRBV9,TRBD2,15,CASSPRVAGADTQYF,TGTGCCAGCAGCCCCCGGGTAGCGGGGGCAGATACGCAGTATTTT
once,TRBJ2-7,TRBV7-9,TRBD2,18,CASSLDGRKGLAAYEQYF,TGTGCCAGCAGCTTAGACGGGCGCAAGGGACTAGCGGCCTACGAGCAGTACTTC
.,TRBJ1-1,TRBV19,TRBD1,14,CASSHRGKTTEAFF,TGTGCCAGTAGTCACAGGGGGAAGACCACTGAAGCTTTCTTT
.,TRBJ1-1,TRBV6-5,TRBD1,14,CASSYRDRVPEAFF,TGTGCCAGCAGTTACAGGGACAGGGTCCCTGAAGCTTTCTTT
.,TRBJ2-5,TRBV5-5,.,16,CASSLNGPFIRETQYF,TGTGCCAGCAGCCTCAATGGGCCCTTCATTCGGGAGACCCAGTACTTC
.,TRBJ1-6,TRBV12-3/TRBV12-4,TRBD1,12,CASRQGKSPLHF,TGTGCCAGCAGACAGGGGAAGTCACCCCTCCACTTT
.,TRBJ2-2,TRBV11-2,.,16,CASSLTGTQNTGELFF,TGTGCCAGCAGCTTGACCGGGACACAGAACACCGGGGAGCTGTTTTTT
few,TRBJ1-3,TRBV4-2,.,14,CASSQTGRANTIYF,TGTGCCAGCAGCCAAACCGGCAGGGCAAACACCATATATTTT
.,TRBJ1-1,TRBV7-9,TRBD1,13,CASNRGSTTEAFF,TGTGCCAGCAACAGGGGCAGCACCACTGAAGCTTTCTTT
.,TRBJ1-1,TRBV7-9,.,13,CASSLAGDTEAFF,TGTGCCAGCAGCTTAGCCGGGGACACTGAAGCTTTCTTT
.,TRBJ2-1,TRBV24-1,TRBD2,17,CATSDPGTSGRAYEQFF,TGTGCCACCAGTGATCCAGGGACTAGCGGGAGGGCCTATGAGCAGTTCTTC
.,TRBJ2-3,TRBV5-4,TRBD2,16,CASSLVLAGYTDTQYF,TGTGCCAGCAGCTTGGTTCTAGCGGGCTACACAGATACGCAGTATTTT
few,TRBJ1-2,TRBV27,.,15,CASRPSRGNNYGYTF,TGTGCCAGCAGGCCATCTCGGGGGAATAACTATGGCTACACCTTC
.,TRBJ2-1,TRBV29-1,TRBD2,19,CSVEHRGRASGRGINEQFF,TGCAGCGTTGAACACAGGGGGCGGGCTAGCGGGAGGGGAATAAATGAGCAGTTCTTC
.,TRBJ2-2,TRBV11-3,TRBD1,16,CASSSPQGLATGELFF,TGTGCCAGCAGCTCTCCACAGGGGTTGGCGACCGGGGAGCTGTTTTTT
.,TRBJ2-1,TRBV7-2,TRBD1,15,CASSLESGGYNEQFF,TGTGCCAGCAGCTTAGAGTCAGGGGGTTACAATGAGCAGTTCTTC
few,TRBJ1-5,TRBV3-1/TRBV3-2,.,15,CASSQFSGVNQPQHF,TGTGCCAGCAGCCAATTTTCGGGTGTGAATCAGCCCCAGCATTTT
.,TRBJ2-6,TRBV5-1,.,19,CASSLEFLGPSSGANVLTF,TGCGCCAGCAGCTTGGAGTTCTTGGGGCCAAGCTCTGGGGCCAACGTCCTGACTTTC
.,TRBJ2-7,TRBV28,.,19,CASSFSGVGRSGSAYEQYF,TGTGCCAGCAGTTTCTCGGGAGTGGGCCGGAGTGGGTCGGCGTACGAGCAGTACTTC
.,TRBJ1-1,TRBV29-1,.,11,CSVGDDGRAFF,TGCAGCGTTGGAGATGACGGGAGAGCTTTCTTT
many,TRBJ2-7,TRBV5-1,TRBD1,14,CASSLEQGAYEQYF,TGCGCCAGCAGCTTGGAACAGGGGGCCTACGAGCAGTACTTC
few,TRBJ2-5,TRBV5-1,TRBD2,16,CASSPQPLAGKETQYF,TGCGCCAGCAGCCCTCAACCTTTAGCGGGAAAAGAGACCCAGTACTTC
few,TRBJ2-7,TRBV30,TRBD1,16,CAWRSGTGDKGYEQYF,TGTGCCTGGAGATCCGGGACAGGGGATAAGGGCTACGAGCAGTACTTC
.,TRBJ2-7,TRBV14,TRBD2,19,CASSQEIGTSGRTSYEQYF,TGTGCCAGCAGCCAAGAAATAGGGACTAGCGGGAGGACCTCCTACGAGCAGTACTTC
.,TRBJ2-4,TRBV30,.,17,CAWSVRVVGRGKNIQYF,TGTGCCTGGAGTGTACGAGTAGTGGGACGGGGGAAAAACATTCAGTACTTC
.,TRBJ2-3,TRBV25-1,TRBD1,14,CASKRDSLTDTQYF,TGTGCCAGCAAACGGGACAGCCTCACAGATACGCAGTATTTT
.,TRBJ2-1,TRBV28,TRBD1,13,CASRRQGLNEQFF,TGTGCCAGCAGGCGACAGGGGTTGAATGAGCAGTTCTTC
.,TRBJ2-7,TRBV28,.,16,CASSFHPGTGTYEQYF,TGTGCCAGCAGTTTTCATCCGGGGACTGGAACCTACGAGCAGTACTTC
.,TRBJ1-1,TRBV20-1,.,11,CSAAENTEAFF,TGCAGTGCAGCCGAGAACACTGAAGCTTTCTTT
.,TRBJ2-5,TRBV4-1,TRBD2,19,CASSQGATSGSGATETQYF,TGCGCCAGCAGCCAAGGGGCCACTAGCGGGAGTGGGGCAACCGAGACCCAGTACTTC
.,TRBJ1-2,TRBV5-1,.,14,CASSLALGVAGYTF,TGCGCCAGCAGCTTGGCCTTAGGGGTTGCTGGCTACACCTTC
.,TRBJ1-5,TRBV27,.,14,CASSAWTLKQPQHF,TGTGCCAGCAGTGCCTGGACACTTAAACAGCCCCAGCATTTT
once,TRBJ2-3,TRBV2,TRBD2,20,CASLSAWASGISPGTDTQYF,TGTGCCAGCCTTTCTGCGTGGGCTAGCGGGATTTCCCCCGGCACAGATACGCAGTATTTT
.,TRBJ2-7,TRBV7-2,TRBD1,12,CASSTTGYEQYF,TGTGCCAGCAGCACGACAGGGTACGAGCAGTACTTC
.,TRBJ2-4,TRBV6-2/TRBV6-3,TRBD2,16,CASRPLAGLAKNIQYF,TGTGCCAGCAGACCTCTAGCGGGGTTAGCCAAAAACATTCAGTACTTC
.,TRBJ1-1,TRBV30,.,13,CAWRAGQNTEAFF,TGTGCCTGGCGCGCAGGACAGAATACTGAAGCTTTCTTT
.,TRBJ2-7,TRBV3-1/TRBV3-2,TRBD1,15,CASSQGPGGFHEQYF,TGTGCCAGCAGCCAAGGACCAGGGGGCTTCCACGAGCAGTACTTC
.,TRBJ2-2,TRBV7-2,.,17,CASSLTVRPANTGELFF,TGTGCCAGCAGCCTCACCGTCAGGCCAGCCAACACCGGGGAGCTGTTTTTT
.,TRBJ1-3,TRBV5-4,.,16,CASSPIGGAAGNTIYF,TGTGCCAGCAGCCCAATAGGGGGGGCAGCTGGAAACACCATATATTTT
few,TRBJ2-1,TRBV6-2/TRBV6-3,TRBD1,15,CASSAPGQGIDEQFF,TGTGCCAGCAGTGCGCCGGGACAGGGGATCGATGAGCAGTTCTTC
.,TRBJ2-3,TRBV20-1,.,15,CSASASRGRSDTQYF,TGCAGTGCTAGTGCCTCGCGGGGTCGGTCAGATACGCAGTATTTT
few,TRBJ1-1,TRBV7-9,.,12,CASNGLAAEAFF,TGTGCCAGTAACGGCTTGGCGGCTGAAGCTTTCTTT
.,TRBJ2-1,TRBV5-1,TRBD1,16,CASSAIGQGVYNEQFF,TGCGCCAGCAGCGCTATCGGACAGGGAGTCTACAATGAGCAGTTCTTC
.,TRBJ1-2,TRBV5-4,.,14,CASSSRAGAWGYTF,TGTGCCAGCAGCTCCCGGGCGGGGGCTTGGGGCTACACCTTC
.,TRBJ2-7,TRBV30,TRBD1,12,CAWNRGTYEQYF,TGTGCCTGGAACAGGGGAACCTACGAGCAGTACTTC
.,TRBJ1-5,TRBV9,.,14,CASSAQVGNQPQHF,TGTGCCAGCAGCGCTCAGGTGGGCAATCAGCCCCAGCATTTT
.,TRBJ1-5,TRBV11-2,TRBD1,14,CASSPGTGVQPQHF,TGTGCCAGCAGCCCAGGGACAGGGGTTCAGCCCCAGCATTTT
.,TRBJ2-3,TRBV3-1/TRBV3-2,TRBD2,15,CASSQASGGGDTQYF,TGTGCCAGCAGCCAGGCTAGCGGGGGAGGAGATACGCAGTATTTT
once,TRBJ2-1,TRBV11-2,TRBD2,19,CASTQEGGWREGDVNEQFF,TGTGCCAGCACCCAAGAGGGAGGGTGGCGGGAGGGTGATGTGAATGAGCAGTTCTTC
few,TRBJ2-3,TRBV10-1,TRBD2,14,CASSETSGTDTQYF,TGCGCCAGCAGTGAGACTAGCGGGACAGATACGCAGTATTTT
.,TRBJ2-1,TRBV7-2,TRBD2,15,CASSLLAGAANEQFF,TGTGCCAGCAGCTTACTAGCGGGAGCCGCGAATGAGCAGTTCTTC
.,TRBJ1-5,TRBV5-1,.,18,CASSLEGQILNSNQPQHF,TGCGCCAGCAGCTTGGAAGGACAGATCCTGAATAGCAATCAGCCCCAGCATTTT
.,TRBJ2-7,TRBV16,TRBD2,18,CASSQYVLAGAAYYEQYF,TGTGCCAGCAGCCAATACGTTCTAGCGGGAGCCGCATACTACGAGCAGTACTTC